The clone carrying this TCR beta chain was counted a single time. As yet, its antigen is unknown. This sample stems from a study of shared clonotypes between healthy human individuals. Subsets obtained from CD4+ cells comprised CD45RA+ naive and CD45RA-negative memory cells. General study findings and limits: Sampling used blood alone; tissue repertoires probably differ.

Using roughly 200 ng DNA, some 30,000 T cell genomes, the sorted-subset replicate PCRs were run. TCRdb's copy holds only in-frame clones and misses some; the assay was immunoSEQ multiplex PCR. The data show over a million clones, 96% seen once. This CDR3 contains 15 residues. The V segment lost 5 bases and the J segment 8 bases; nucleotides outside the gene matches: 9. Germline V gene sequence: CDR1 SEHNR, CDR2 FQNEAQ (reference sequence). Input material: naive CD4+ T cells sorted from blood. Subset reported: CD45RA+ positively selected. This clonotype originated in a man aged 30 to 39 in good health. V usage is TRBV7-9 and J usage is TRBJ2-1; 10 nucleotides match TRBD2. For the CDR3, the DNA is TGTGCCAGCAGCCGAGCGGGAGGGCCGATCCATGAGCAGTTCTTC. Residues: CASSRAGGPIHEQFF.